The next 8 T cell receptor beta chains were all read from a single sample in a study of blood T cell repertoires in COVID-19. Libraries were prepared by immunoSEQ multiplex PCR; TCRdb keeps only in-frame clonotypes and omits some of them. The profile shows hundreds of thousands of clones, 80% to 90% of them singletons. The sample was PBMCs or T cells enriched from blood (not recorded which). The receptor set was obtained from a woman aged 40-49 years with acute COVID-19.

The rearrangement uses TRBV28 and TRBJ1-5; D may be TRBD1 (5 bases). Trimming cost V 3 bases and J 2 bases, with 11 bases left between them. The CDR3 totals 15 residues. In germline, CDR1 is MDHEN, CDR2 SYDVKM. The CDR3 spells CASSFSWGGNQPQHF. The CDR3 region has the DNA TGTGCCAGCAGTTTCAGTTGGGGGGGCAATCAGCCCCAGCATTTT.

CDR3 nucleotides: TGTGCCAGCAGTTACCAGCGGGACTACGAGCAGTACTTC. It encodes CASSYQRDYEQYF. This rearrangement joins TRBV6-5 to TRBJ2-7; 7 bases are shared with TRBD2. In germline, CDR1 is MNHEY, CDR2 SVGAGI. This CDR3 has 13 residues. Trimming took 2 bases from V and 3 from J; bases not matched to a gene: 1.

J is TRBJ1-6 and V is TRBV7-9; D gene unclear. V dropped 5 bases and J dropped 1 base, with 6 bases sitting between them. The CDR3 spans 14 residues. CDR1 and CDR2 from the germline V gene are SEHNR and FQNEAQ (reference sequence). Written as DNA, the CDR3 is TGTGCCAGCAGCCGGGAGTCCTATAATTCACCCCTCCACTTT. This sequence encodes CASSRESYNSPLHF.

V is TRBV12-3 or TRBV12-4 and J is TRBJ1-2, with 9 nucleotides matching TRBD1. The CDR3 covers 13 residues. Unmatched junction bases numbered 13, after V lost 6 bases and J lost 14 bases. The chain's CDR3 is CASSTGTGMVATF. As DNA, the CDR3 is TGTGCCAGCAGCACCGGGACAGGGATGGTGGCTACCTTC.

V is TRBV28 and J is TRBJ2-4; possibly TRBD2 for D (6 bases). The CDR3 contains 13 residues. From germline, CDR1 is MDHEN and CDR2 SYDVKM. The ends were cut back, 8 bases at V and 5 bases at J, with 13 bases in the middle. As DNA, the CDR3 is TGTGCCAGCCGGGTTTGGGGGGAAAACATTCAGTACTTC. Residues: CASRVWGENIQYF.

The chain combines TRBV7-2 with TRBJ2-1, with TRBD2 matching over 12 bases. Trimming removed 5 bases from V and 3 bases from J; junction bases left unmatched: 5. Germline CDR1 SGHTA, CDR2 FQGNSA. This CDR3 contains 16 residues. For the CDR3, the DNA is TGTGCCAGCAGCACCCGGACTAGCGGGATCTACAATGAGCAGTTCTTC. Its translation: CASSTRTSGIYNEQFF.

This chain connects TRBV7-9 to TRBJ1-3, with D hard to call. The CDR3 has 16 residues. Per the germline V gene, CDR1 is SEHNR and CDR2 is FQNEAQ (reference sequence). The V end lost 5 bases, the J end lost 0 bases, and 14 bases lay between the germline ends. The CDR3 region has the DNA TGTGCCAGCAGCCCTTGGACTGTTAGCTCTGGAAACACCATATATTTT. Protein product: CASSPWTVSSGNTIYF. The whole variable domain, filled in from reference TRBV7-9 and TRBJ1-3, reads DTGVSQNPRHKITKRGQNVTFRCDPISEHNRLYWYRQTLGQGPEFLTYFQNEAQLEKSRLLSDRFSAERPKGSFSTLEIQRTEQGDSAMYLCASSPWTVSSGNTIYFGEGSWLTVV.

This clone has more than one count but fewer than ten. The chain is built from TRBV7-9 and TRBJ2-5; D unclear. Trimming took 7 bases from V and 5 from J, leaving 14 bases between them. The CDR3 consists of 13 residues. CDR1 is SEHNR and CDR2 is FQNEAQ in the germline V gene (reference sequence). CDR3 region: CASTPPARETQYF. CDR3 sequence (DNA): TGTGCCAGCACACCCCCTGCCCGGGAGACCCAGTACTTC.